Listed below are T cell receptor beta chains from one sample, sequenced in a study of cytomegalovirus exposure and HLA in healthy donors. TCRdb keeps only in-frame clones here, not all; method: immunoSEQ multiplex PCR. The sample carries more than 60,000 clones, roughly 95% recorded once. The source material was PBMCs. All receptors come from a woman younger than 30 in good health and CMV-seropositive. The CDR3 runs from the conserved cysteine through the conserved F or W. Fields, in order: D gene, J gene, clone size, V gene, CDR3 protein, CDR3 DNA. D genes are given only for firm matches. The size of a clone is reported for some rows only, either as once, few or many, or as a class for expanded clones.

D: TRBD1; J: TRBJ1-1; size: NA; V: TRBV6-5; CDR3: CASSRQGALSEAFF; DNA: TGTGCCAGCAGTCGACAGGGGGCCCTCTCTGAAGCTTTCTTT
D: TRBD1; J: TRBJ1-4; size: once; V: TRBV5-5; CDR3: CASSLTGLGNEKLFF; DNA: TGTGCCAGCAGCCTGACAGGGCTGGGGAATGAAAAACTGTTTTTT
D: TRBD1; J: TRBJ2-5; size: once; V: TRBV11-2; CDR3: CASSLDPSGGGQETQYF; DNA: TGTGCCAGCAGCTTAGATCCTTCAGGGGGCGGACAAGAGACCCAGTACTTC
D: NA; J: TRBJ2-5; size: NA; V: TRBV28; CDR3: CASSWGRGETQYF; DNA: TGTGCCAGCAGTTGGGGGCGAGGAGAGACCCAGTACTTC
D: TRBD1; J: TRBJ1-2; size: NA; V: TRBV5-1; CDR3: CASYQGQGDYGYTF; DNA: TGCGCCAGCTACCAGGGGCAGGGGGACTATGGCTACACCTTC
D: NA; J: TRBJ1-1; size: NA; V: TRBV4-3; CDR3: CASSQDRGTEAFF; DNA: TGCGCCAGCAGCCAGGATAGGGGGACTGAAGCTTTCTTT
D: TRBD1; J: TRBJ1-1; size: once; V: TRBV5-1; CDR3: CASSLEQGGFAFF; DNA: TGCGCCAGCAGCTTGGAACAGGGGGGTTTCGCTTTCTTT
D: NA; J: TRBJ1-1; size: once; V: TRBV15; CDR3: CATSRDMTGPNTEAFF; DNA: TGTGCCACCAGCAGGGACATGACAGGACCGAACACTGAAGCTTTCTTT
D: TRBD2; J: TRBJ2-4; size: NA; V: TRBV7-9; CDR3: CASSLAGDPKNIQYF; DNA: TGTGCCAGCAGCCTAGCGGGAGACCCTAAAAACATTCAGTACTTC
D: TRBD2; J: TRBJ2-2; size: NA; V: TRBV14; CDR3: CASSLPNLRGGLAEINTGELFF; DNA: TGTGCCAGCAGCCTACCTAATCTCAGGGGGGGACTAGCGGAGATAAACACCGGGGAGCTGTTTTTT
D: TRBD1; J: TRBJ2-7; size: NA; V: TRBV9; CDR3: CASSAGTGYEQYF; DNA: TGTGCCAGCAGCGCTGGGACAGGCTACGAGCAGTACTTC
D: NA; J: TRBJ2-5; size: NA; V: TRBV7-3; CDR3: CASSRGGRKETQYF; DNA: TGTGCCAGCAGCCGAGGGGGACGGAAAGAGACCCAGTACTTC
D: NA; J: TRBJ2-1; size: NA; V: TRBV5-1; CDR3: CASSFARVSYNEQFF; DNA: TGCGCCAGCAGCTTCGCCAGGGTGAGCTACAATGAGCAGTTCTTC
D: NA; J: TRBJ2-4; size: NA; V: TRBV5-4; CDR3: CASSSKRGLAKNIQYF; DNA: TGTGCCAGCAGCTCAAAAAGGGGCTTAGCCAAAAACATTCAGTACTTC
D: TRBD1; J: TRBJ1-5; size: NA; V: TRBV28; CDR3: CASSLGTGVQPQHF; DNA: TGTGCCAGCAGTTTGGGGACAGGGGTTCAGCCCCAGCATTTT
D: NA; J: TRBJ2-7; size: NA; V: TRBV7-2; CDR3: CASSFEEGAYEQYF; DNA: TGTGCCAGCAGCTTCGAGGAAGGGGCCTACGAGCAGTACTTC
D: TRBD2; J: TRBJ2-3; size: NA; V: TRBV11-2; CDR3: CASSKERERTDTQYF; DNA: TGTGCCAGCAGTAAAGAGCGGGAGAGGACAGATACGCAGTATTTT
D: TRBD1; J: TRBJ2-3; size: NA; V: TRBV5-1; CDR3: CASSLPRQGARTDTQYF; DNA: TGCGCCAGCAGCTTGCCTAGACAGGGGGCGCGGACAGATACGCAGTATTTT
D: NA; J: TRBJ2-1; size: NA; V: TRBV4-2; CDR3: CASSQGRRSSYNEQFF; DNA: TGTGCCAGCAGCCAAGGGCGGAGGAGCTCCTACAATGAGCAGTTCTTC
D: NA; J: TRBJ2-5; size: NA; V: TRBV29-1; CDR3: CSGRTDLETQYF; DNA: TGCAGCGGCCGGACAGACTTAGAGACCCAGTACTTC
D: NA; J: TRBJ2-1; size: NA; V: TRBV28; CDR3: CASTTRVVPYNEQFF; DNA: TGTGCCAGCACTACTAGAGTTGTGCCCTACAATGAGCAGTTCTTC
D: TRBD2; J: TRBJ2-1; size: NA; V: TRBV27; CDR3: CASRLGASSGRNEQFF; DNA: TGTGCCAGCAGACTTGGAGCATCTAGCGGGAGAAATGAGCAGTTCTTC
D: TRBD1; J: TRBJ2-7; size: NA; V: TRBV9; CDR3: CASSVRGQGRDEQYF; DNA: TGTGCCAGCAGCGTCCGGGGACAGGGTCGCGACGAGCAGTACTTC
D: NA; J: TRBJ2-7; size: NA; V: TRBV4-3; CDR3: CASSQGPANSGYEQYF; DNA: TGCGCCAGCAGCCAAGGTCCAGCGAACTCCGGCTACGAGCAGTACTTC
D: TRBD2; J: TRBJ2-2; size: NA; V: TRBV5-1; CDR3: CASSPTLAGGAGELFF; DNA: TGCGCCAGCAGCCCCACACTAGCGGGAGGGGCCGGGGAGCTGTTTTTT
D: TRBD2; J: TRBJ2-3; size: NA; V: TRBV28; CDR3: CASSSPWTSGRASADTQYF; DNA: TGTGCCAGCAGTTCCCCTTGGACTAGCGGGAGGGCCTCGGCAGATACGCAGTATTTT
D: TRBD1; J: TRBJ2-2; size: NA; V: TRBV5-1; CDR3: CASSQRTGDDTGELFF; DNA: TGCGCCAGCAGCCAAAGGACAGGGGATGACACCGGGGAGCTGTTTTTT
D: NA; J: TRBJ1-2; size: NA; V: TRBV9; CDR3: CASSLRGGNYGYTF; DNA: TGTGCCAGCAGCCTTAGGGGGGGGAACTATGGCTACACCTTC
D: NA; J: TRBJ2-3; size: NA; V: TRBV5-1; CDR3: CASSLSGGGTDTQYF; DNA: TGCGCCAGCAGCTTGTCTGGGGGCGGCACAGATACGCAGTATTTT
D: NA; J: TRBJ2-3; size: once; V: TRBV7-6; CDR3: CASSRTWGGRTDTQYF; DNA: TGTGCCAGCAGCCGAACTTGGGGGGGCAGAACAGATACGCAGTATTTT
D: NA; J: TRBJ2-7; size: NA; V: TRBV10-3; CDR3: CAITDSRNYEQYF; DNA: TGTGCCATCACTGATAGCCGGAACTACGAGCAGTACTTC
D: NA; J: TRBJ2-1; size: NA; V: TRBV7-8; CDR3: CASSSPSEQPYNEQFF; DNA: TGTGCCAGCAGCTCACCTTCGGAGCAGCCCTACAATGAGCAGTTCTTC
D: TRBD2; J: TRBJ2-2; size: NA; V: TRBV4-1; CDR3: CASSQKTSGRGTGELFF; DNA: TGCGCCAGCAGCCAAAAGACTAGCGGGAGAGGGACCGGGGAGCTGTTTTTT
D: TRBD2; J: TRBJ2-1; size: NA; V: TRBV7-9; CDR3: CASSLEGGRNEQFF; DNA: TGTGCCAGCAGCTTGGAGGGAGGGCGGAATGAGCAGTTCTTC
D: NA; J: TRBJ2-4; size: NA; V: TRBV11-2; CDR3: CASSPGLAKNIQYF; DNA: TGTGCCAGCAGCCCGGGACTAGCCAAAAACATTCAGTACTTC
D: NA; J: TRBJ2-3; size: once; V: TRBV19; CDR3: CAVRGSTDTQYF; DNA: TGTGCAGTTAGGGGGAGCACAGATACGCAGTATTTT
D: TRBD1; J: TRBJ2-7; size: NA; V: TRBV15; CDR3: CATSRDLGTGYEQYF; DNA: TGTGCCACCAGCAGAGATCTCGGGACAGGCTACGAGCAGTACTTC
D: TRBD2; J: TRBJ2-1; size: NA; V: TRBV4-1; CDR3: CASSRSSAGFVNEQFF; DNA: TGCGCCAGCAGCCGATCCTCAGCGGGATTCGTCAATGAGCAGTTCTTC
D: NA; J: TRBJ1-1; size: NA; V: TRBV29-1; CDR3: CSVGPNTEAFF; DNA: TGCAGCGTTGGGCCGAACACTGAAGCTTTCTTT
D: NA; J: TRBJ1-5; size: once; V: TRBV7-9; CDR3: CASSSALEVQPQHF; DNA: TGTGCCAGCAGCTCCGCCTTAGAGGTTCAGCCCCAGCATTTT
D: NA; J: TRBJ2-3; size: NA; V: TRBV19; CDR3: CASTTAGADTQYF; DNA: TGTGCCAGTACCACTGCAGGGGCAGATACGCAGTATTTT
D: TRBD1; J: TRBJ2-1; size: NA; V: TRBV25-1; CDR3: CASSEQGAHEQFF; DNA: TGTGCCAGCAGTGAGCAGGGGGCGCACGAGCAGTTCTTC
D: NA; J: TRBJ1-2; size: NA; V: TRBV7-6; CDR3: CASSSGGGYGYTF; DNA: TGTGCCAGCAGCTCGGGGGGCGGGTATGGCTACACCTTC
D: NA; J: TRBJ2-3; size: NA; V: TRBV5-4; CDR3: CASSLQGTDTQYF; DNA: TGTGCCAGCAGCTTACAGGGCACAGATACGCAGTATTTT
D: NA; J: TRBJ2-7; size: NA; V: TRBV4-1; CDR3: CASSSRDTSLKEQYF; DNA: TGCGCCAGCAGCTCACGAGACACTTCCCTTAAAGAGCAGTACTTC
D: NA; J: TRBJ2-1; size: NA; V: TRBV7-2; CDR3: CASRQGGSINEQFF; DNA: TGTGCCAGCCGACAGGGAGGCTCGATCAATGAGCAGTTCTTC
D: TRBD1; J: TRBJ1-1; size: NA; V: TRBV29-1; CDR3: CSGLSRDRGLMNTEAFF; DNA: TGCAGCGGACTAAGCCGGGACAGGGGCTTAATGAACACTGAAGCTTTCTTT
D: TRBD2; J: TRBJ2-1; size: NA; V: TRBV11-2; CDR3: CASSLIGGSYNEQFF; DNA: TGTGCCAGCAGCTTAATAGGCGGGAGCTACAATGAGCAGTTCTTC
D: NA; J: TRBJ1-5; size: once; V: TRBV5-4; CDR3: CASSLDRGQNQPQHF; DNA: TGTGCCAGCAGCTTGGATAGGGGACAAAATCAGCCCCAGCATTTT
D: TRBD1; J: TRBJ2-3; size: once; V: TRBV28; CDR3: CASSFFGTGTTDTQYF; DNA: TGTGCCAGCAGTTTTTTCGGGACAGGGACCACAGATACGCAGTATTTT
D: NA; J: TRBJ2-7; size: NA; V: TRBV28; CDR3: CASRSTGAEQYF; DNA: TGTGCCAGCAGGTCCACAGGAGCCGAGCAGTACTTC
D: NA; J: TRBJ2-2; size: NA; V: TRBV5-1; CDR3: CASSLSGQAGELFF; DNA: TGCGCCAGCAGCTTGTCAGGGCAGGCCGGGGAGCTGTTTTTT
D: NA; J: TRBJ2-7; size: NA; V: TRBV19; CDR3: CASSKQRARAYEQYF; DNA: TGTGCCAGTAGTAAACAAAGGGCCAGGGCCTACGAGCAGTACTTC
D: TRBD2; J: TRBJ2-1; size: NA; V: TRBV25-1; CDR3: CASSTIAGEGWNEQFF; DNA: TGTGCCAGCAGTACGATAGCGGGAGAGGGGTGGAATGAGCAGTTCTTC
D: NA; J: TRBJ1-2; size: NA; V: TRBV7-9; CDR3: CASSLVEDYGYTF; DNA: TGTGCCAGCAGCTTGGTGGAGGACTATGGCTACACCTTC
D: NA; J: TRBJ2-7; size: NA; V: TRBV7-9; CDR3: CASSLSGLRDEQYF; DNA: TGTGCCAGCAGCTTATCAGGTTTGAGAGACGAGCAGTACTTC
D: TRBD1; J: TRBJ2-3; size: NA; V: TRBV11-2; CDR3: CASSLDRTGQGRDTQYF; DNA: TGTGCCAGCAGCTTAGATCGGACGGGACAGGGGAGAGATACGCAGTATTTT